This T cell receptor (beta chain) is from a study of blood T cells in healthy people across ages. In this sample, this clonotype turned up a few times. The donors, healthy Caucasians from Russia, were aged roughly 6 to 90. A second PCR of 7 to 11 cycles used a sample-barcoded 5' primer and a J-beta primer mix. TCRdb passed the 5' RACE reads through MiXCR, listing each CDR3 protein once. Of about 1 million distinct CDR3 sequences in the sample, 25% were seen once. These same records also appear under a second study, on T cells of mothers and their children.

Source material: blood. The origin of this receptor is a girl aged 2 to 10 in good health.

The CDR3 coding sequence is TGTGCCAGCAGCTGGAATAGCGAGGAGCAGTTCTTC. This gives the protein CASSWNSEEQFF. The chain links TRBV7-3 to TRBJ2-1, with TRBD2 as a possible D gene (5 bases). V dropped 4 bases and J dropped 10 bases, with 11 bases sitting between them. The CDR3 spans 12 residues. CDR1 and CDR2 from the germline V gene are SGHTA and FQGTGA.